The entry below describes one TCR beta chain. Its matching antigen is unknown. The source of the sample is a study of CD8+ T cells in alopecia areata. Study summary: For the treated group, dosing was oral tofacitinib at 5 to 10 mg twice daily. General observations from the study: Many expanded lesional clones persisted in scalp and blood during tofacitinib treatment. Sequenced scalp T cells also include alphabeta T cells resident in normal skin.

Treatment: oral pan-JAK inhibitor, 5-10 mg twice daily. CDR1 is MNHEY, CDR2 SMNVEV, per germline (reference sequence). This CDR3 is built from 15 residues. V was pared by 7 bases and J by 4 bases, with 12 bases of the junction left unmatched. Following RNA extraction, reverse transcription yielded cDNA that acted as the sequencing template. TCRdb's copy holds only in-frame clones and misses some; the assay was immunoSEQ multiplex PCR. The sample consists of approximately 280,000 clones, more than 45% of them appearing once. The chain couples TRBV27 to TRBJ1-2; 7 nucleotides match TRBD1. The clonotype was recovered from a human donor with alopecia areata. Sequencing was performed on CD4+ T cells sorted from blood, taken at week 24, from a patient treated with tofacitinib. CDR3 coding DNA: TGTGCCAGCAAAAATTATCGGGACAGCTTCTATGGCTACACCTTC. Translation gives CASKNYRDSFYGYTF.